This T cell receptor (beta chain) was captured in a study of T cell responses to AZD1222 COVID-19 vaccine. Clones were sequenced by immunoSEQ multiplex PCR, and TCRdb holds only the in-frame ones, with some missing. The sample contains about 84,000 clones, approximately 85% of which appear only once. The source is an adult who received the AZD1222 COVID-19 vaccine. The material sequenced was peripheral blood, taken 28 days after the second AZD1222 dose.

Here the CDR3 DNA reads TGTGCCAGCACAGGGGGGGGCGCCGGTGAAAAACTGTTTTTT. Translation: CASTGGGAGEKLFF. V is TRBV6-5 and J is TRBJ1-4, with 7 bases fitting TRBD1. The CDR3 covers 14 residues. V trimming: 7 bases; J trimming: 7 bases; junction bases outside the gene matches: 9. Germline values: CDR1 MNHEY, CDR2 SVGAGI.